This T cell receptor beta chain was found in a study of T cell changes during pregnancy in multiple sclerosis. CDR3 length: 13 amino acids. Trimming removed 5 bases at V and 3 bases at J, with 10 bases between. CDR1 GTSNPN and CDR2 SVGIG come from the germline V gene (reference sequence). The data were produced by immunoSEQ multiplex PCR, yet TCRdb's version contains in-frame clones alone and is incomplete. The sample includes around 130,000 clones, 80% to 95% of them seen just once. The clonotype comes from a female donor with multiple sclerosis, enrolled in a pregnancy study. The sequencing here drew on peripheral blood, taken before pregnancy. V is TRBV30 and J is TRBJ1-4; D unclear. The CDR3 region has the DNA TGTGCCTGGGGGGTGGGAGCTAATGAAAAACTGTTTTTT. Its protein is CAWGVGANEKLFF.